This is a list of T cell receptor beta chains from one sample in a study of CD8 T cells in ankylosing spondylitis. TCRdb recomputed calls from the 5' RACE reads with MiXCR, one row per CDR3 protein. The sample has approximately 100,000 distinct CDR3 sequences; 20% to 30% are singletons. The sample was synovial fluid, either unsorted or a sorted T cell fraction (not recorded which). These receptor sequences come from a male donor with ankylosing spondylitis. Both conserved end residues are part of each CDR3. Each record gives: clone size, J gene, D gene, V gene, CDR3 protein, CDR3 DNA. A D gene is named only where the DNA matches it firmly. Clone size is stated in some rows and not others, as once, few, many or a class when expanded.

>many|TRBJ2-1|TRBD2|TRBV24-1
CATSEPSGGSQYEQFF
TGTGCCACCAGTGAGCCCTCTGGCGGGAGTCAGTATGAGCAGTTCTTC
>NA|TRBJ2-1|TRBD2|TRBV3-1
CASSQDGRGIQEQFF
TGTGCCAGCAGCCAAGATGGGCGGGGGATCCAAGAGCAGTTCTTC
>NA|TRBJ2-1|NA|TRBV20-1
CSAGGAQQFF
TGCAGTGCTGGTGGGGCTCAACAGTTCTTC
>NA|TRBJ2-1|TRBD2|TRBV3-1
CASSHPTPTSGYYNEQFF
TGTGCCAGCAGCCATCCTACGCCGACTAGCGGATACTACAATGAGCAGTTCTTC
>few|TRBJ2-3|NA|TRBV3-1
CASSQLRQDGSTQYF
TGTGCCAGCAGCCAGCTAAGACAGGACGGGTCTACGCAGTATTTT
>NA|TRBJ2-1|TRBD1|TRBV10-3
CAISTGTGGTNEQFF
TGTGCCATCAGCACCGGGACAGGGGGTACCAATGAGCAGTTCTTC
>NA|TRBJ2-3|NA|TRBV29-1
CSVESRLTDTQYF
TGCAGCGTTGAATCCAGACTCACAGATACGCAGTATTTT
>few|TRBJ2-3|NA|TRBV3-1
CASSQSRVSTDTQYF
TGTGCCAGCAGCCAGAGCCGGGTAAGCACAGATACGCAGTATTTT
>NA|TRBJ1-5|NA|TRBV6-1
CASSVGRGGAEQPQHF
TGTGCCAGCAGTGTGGGTAGGGGGGGCGCGGAGCAGCCCCAGCATTTT
>NA|TRBJ2-3|TRBD2|TRBV5-5
CASSSGPRAGGTDTQYF
TGTGCCAGCAGCTCCGGACCGCGAGCGGGAGGGACAGATACGCAGTATTTT
>few|TRBJ2-7|TRBD2|TRBV5-1
CASSGGTSGRYEQYF
TGCGCCAGCAGCGGCGGGACTAGCGGGAGGTACGAGCAGTACTTC
>few|TRBJ1-2|TRBD1|TRBV4-2
CASSQVGTGGLNYGYTF
TGTGCCAGCAGCCAAGTGGGGACAGGGGGCTTGAACTATGGCTACACCTTC
>NA|TRBJ1-2|TRBD1|TRBV4-1
CASSQDLGTAAYGYTF
TGCGCCAGCAGCCAAGATTTAGGGACAGCGGCCTATGGCTACACCTTC
>many|TRBJ2-3|TRBD2|TRBV4-1
CASSQVALTSGSTDTQYF
TGCGCCAGCAGCCAAGTGGCCCTCACTAGCGGTAGCACAGATACGCAGTATTTT
>NA|TRBJ2-6|TRBD2|TRBV9
CASSEGLAGVHRFTNVLTF
TGTGCCAGCAGCGAGGGACTAGCGGGAGTCCACAGATTTACCAACGTCCTGACTTTC
>many|TRBJ2-2|TRBD2|TRBV5-1
CASSLSAGGGGELFF
TGCGCCAGCAGCTTGTCGGCGGGAGGCGGCGGGGAGCTGTTTTTT
>few|TRBJ2-5|TRBD1|TRBV20-1
CSAEDRVGETQYF
TGCAGTGCGGAAGACAGGGTTGGGGAGACCCAGTACTTC
>NA|TRBJ2-1|NA|TRBV18
CATGRGSYNEQFF
TGTGCCACGGGGAGGGGGTCGTACAATGAGCAGTTCTTC
>NA|TRBJ1-3|NA|TRBV11-3
CASSSQRGIGNTIYF
TGTGCCAGCAGCTCCCAGAGGGGAATTGGAAACACCATATATTTT
>NA|TRBJ2-5|NA|TRBV6-1
CASSGGGLVETQYF
TGTGCCAGCAGTGGCGGGGGCCTTGTGGAGACCCAGTACTTC
>few|TRBJ1-2|NA|TRBV7-9
CASSLEAAGYTF
TGTGCCAGCAGCTTAGAAGCGGCTGGCTACACCTTC
>NA|TRBJ2-1|TRBD1|TRBV27
CASSFGQGNYNEQFF
TGTGCCAGCAGTTTTGGACAGGGAAACTACAATGAGCAGTTCTTC
>NA|TRBJ2-2|TRBD2|TRBV18
CASSVGLAGSTGELFF
TGTGCCAGCTCAGTAGGACTAGCGGGAAGCACCGGGGAGCTGTTTTTT
>NA|TRBJ1-2|NA|TRBV6-4
CASSEAANINYGYTF
TGTGCCAGCAGTGAGGCAGCGAATATTAACTATGGCTACACCTTC
>few|TRBJ2-3|NA|TRBV5-1
CASSSLGDTQYF
TGCGCCAGCAGCTCGCTAGGGGATACGCAGTATTTT
>NA|TRBJ2-7|NA|TRBV6-2/TRBV6-3
CASSPDGGLYEQYF
TGTGCCAGCAGTCCGGACGGGGGTTTATACGAGCAGTACTTC
>many|TRBJ2-1|TRBD1|TRBV24-1
CATSDSPQGAEQFF
TGTGCCACCAGTGATTCCCCTCAGGGGGCCGAGCAGTTCTTC
>medium-sized|TRBJ2-1|TRBD1|TRBV11-2
CASTPNPTGSGEQFF
TGTGCCAGCACCCCGAATCCGACAGGGAGCGGTGAGCAGTTCTTC
>many|TRBJ2-1|NA|TRBV5-1
CASSQPQNNEQFF
TGCGCCAGCAGCCAGCCACAGAACAATGAGCAGTTCTTC
>many|TRBJ2-2|NA|TRBV5-1
CASKGTANTGELFF
TGCGCCAGCAAGGGGACGGCGAACACCGGGGAGCTGTTTTTT
>few|TRBJ2-2|NA|TRBV20-1
CSAREPTTNTGELFF
TGCAGTGCTAGAGAGCCAACCACGAACACCGGGGAGCTGTTTTTT
>few|TRBJ2-5|NA|TRBV20-1
CSASPILGRTDGETQYF
TGCAGTGCTAGCCCAATCCTGGGACGGACTGATGGGGAGACCCAGTACTTC
>few|TRBJ2-5|NA|TRBV3-1
CASSDRDRRETQYF
TGTGCCAGCAGCGACCGGGACCGACGAGAGACCCAGTACTTC
>many|TRBJ2-7|NA|TRBV7-8
CASSLLSEVQYF
TGTGCCAGCAGCTTGCTTAGTGAGGTGCAGTACTTC
>many|TRBJ2-7|NA|TRBV7-9
CASSLAFRTELYEQYF
TGTGCCAGCAGCTTAGCGTTCAGGACAGAACTCTACGAGCAGTACTTC
>few|TRBJ2-1|NA|TRBV5-1
CASSVAASSYNEQFF
TGCGCCAGCAGCGTAGCGGCAAGCTCCTACAATGAGCAGTTCTTC
>many|TRBJ1-2|NA|TRBV28
CASSYGGGVYGYTF
TGTGCCAGCAGTTATGGCGGAGGGGTCTATGGCTACACCTTC
>few|TRBJ1-4|NA|TRBV24-1
CATSDSSTGGEKLFF
TGTGCCACCAGTGATTCGTCGACAGGCGGTGAAAAACTGTTTTTT
>many|TRBJ2-1|TRBD2|TRBV20-1
CRGTAGLAGAEQFF
TGCAGGGGGACTGCGGGACTAGCGGGAGCTGAGCAGTTCTTC
>NA|TRBJ1-2|NA|TRBV19
CASSIGEEYGYTF
TGTGCCAGTAGTATAGGAGAGGAGTATGGCTACACCTTC
>few|TRBJ2-1|NA|TRBV11-2
CASSLADRPDRGEQFF
TGTGCCAGCAGCCTTGCAGACCGACCGGACCGGGGTGAGCAGTTCTTC
>few|TRBJ1-2|NA|TRBV7-9
CASSSTGAGVGDYGYTF
TGTGCCAGCAGCTCAACCGGTGCGGGGGTAGGGGACTATGGCTACACCTTC
>few|TRBJ2-2|NA|TRBV24-1
CATSDFARDGWNTGELFF
TGTGCCACCAGTGATTTCGCCCGGGACGGATGGAACACCGGGGAGCTGTTTTTT
>few|TRBJ2-7|TRBD1|TRBV27
CASSRTGGFYEQYF
TGTGCCAGCAGCCGGACAGGGGGATTCTACGAGCAGTACTTC
>NA|TRBJ2-1|TRBD2|TRBV4-2
CASSQVIAGGNADEQFF
TGTGCCAGCAGCCAAGTAATAGCGGGAGGTAATGCCGATGAGCAGTTCTTC
>few|TRBJ1-2|NA|TRBV7-9
CASSLAVSNYGYTF
TGTGCCAGCAGCTTAGCGGTCAGCAACTATGGCTACACCTTC
>NA|TRBJ1-5|TRBD1|TRBV6-1
CASRGDRVYSNQPQHF
TGTGCCAGCAGAGGGGACAGGGTATATAGCAATCAGCCCCAGCATTTT
>few|TRBJ1-1|NA|TRBV6-1
CASSEFGVTEAFF
TGTGCCAGCAGTGAATTCGGGGTCACTGAAGCTTTCTTT
>many|TRBJ2-1|NA|TRBV7-8
CASSGGHNEQFF
TGTGCCAGCAGCGGGGGGCACAATGAGCAGTTCTTC
>NA|TRBJ2-1|NA|TRBV4-2
CASSQLARDYNEQFF
TGTGCCAGCAGCCAACTGGCCCGGGACTACAATGAGCAGTTCTTC
>NA|TRBJ2-1|NA|TRBV6-5
CASSYEGRPYNEQFF
TGTGCCAGCAGTTACGAGGGACGCCCTTACAATGAGCAGTTCTTC
>few|TRBJ2-1|TRBD2|TRBV11-2
CASSFGAGGEYNEQFF
TGTGCCAGCAGCTTCGGAGCGGGAGGGGAGTACAATGAGCAGTTCTTC